This TCR beta chain appears in the sequencing data of a study of CD8 T cells in ankylosing spondylitis. This clonotype was counted a few times. Its cognate antigen is unknown. Libraries for TCR beta were made by quantitative 5'-RACE with molecular barcodes. TCRdb re-called the 5' RACE reads through MiXCR, storing one row per CDR3 protein. The table includes hundreds of thousands of distinct CDR3 sequences, 20% detected once. Findings and limits, study-wide: Disease-associated clones were reportedly significantly overrepresented in matched ankylosing spondylitis synovial fluid. Disease-linked clones proved CD8+ and comparatively uncommon in peripheral blood. The study identified a TCR beta motif of under ten highly homologous variants that appeared characteristic of ankylosing spondylitis blood.

CDR3 length equals 16 residues. In germline, CDR1 is MNHEY, CDR2 SMNVEV (reference sequence). The V and J ends lost 4 bases and 2 bases, in that order; junction bases with no gene match: 6. Sequencing was done on a sample of blood, either unsorted or a sorted T cell fraction (not recorded which). The genes are TRBV27 and TRBJ2-7; 12 nucleotides line up with TRBD2. The clonotype was recovered from a female donor with ankylosing spondylitis or in good health (not recorded which). CDR3 protein: CASSSWTSGNPYEQYF. In DNA, the CDR3 is TGTGCCAGCAGTTCGTGGACTAGCGGGAACCCCTACGAGCAGTACTTC.